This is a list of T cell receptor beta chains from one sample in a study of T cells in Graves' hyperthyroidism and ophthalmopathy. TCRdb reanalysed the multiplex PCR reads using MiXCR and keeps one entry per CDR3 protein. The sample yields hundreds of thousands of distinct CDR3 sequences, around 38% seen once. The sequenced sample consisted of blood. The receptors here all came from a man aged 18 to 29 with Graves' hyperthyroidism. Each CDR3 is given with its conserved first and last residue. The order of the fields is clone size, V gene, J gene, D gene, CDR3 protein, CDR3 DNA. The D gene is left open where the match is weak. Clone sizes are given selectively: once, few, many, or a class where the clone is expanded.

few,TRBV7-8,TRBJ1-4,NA,CASNPITGNEKLFF,TGTGCCAGCAACCCAATAACGGGGAATGAAAAACTGTTTTTT
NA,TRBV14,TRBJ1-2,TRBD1,CASSRLQGMAYGYTF,TGTGCCAGCAGCCGCTTACAGGGGATGGCGTATGGCTACACCTTC
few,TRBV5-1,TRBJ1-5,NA,CASSPQGVDSNQPQHF,TGCGCCAGCAGCCCCCAAGGCGTCGATAGCAATCAGCCCCAGCATTTT
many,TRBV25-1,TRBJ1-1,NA,CASAPPTRGANTEAFF,TGTGCCAGCGCTCCCCCCACCCGGGGGGCGAACACTGAAGCTTTCTTT
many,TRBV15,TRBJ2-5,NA,CATSREDRRKETQYF,TGTGCCACCAGCAGAGAAGATCGACGAAAAGAGACCCAGTACTTC
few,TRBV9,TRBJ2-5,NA,CASSPPDPTRETQYF,TGTGCCAGCAGCCCCCCGGACCCCACGAGGGAGACCCAGTACTTC
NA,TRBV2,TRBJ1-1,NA,CACSVAETKSTEAFF,TGTGCCTGCAGCGTTGCAGAGACGAAGAGCACTGAAGCTTTCTTT
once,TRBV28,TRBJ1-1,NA,CAGKQGRAFF,TGTGCCGGCAAACAGGGCAGGGCTTTCTTT
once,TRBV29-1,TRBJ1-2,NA,CSVKGGANYGYTF,TGCAGCGTTAAGGGAGGGGCGAACTATGGCTACACCTTC
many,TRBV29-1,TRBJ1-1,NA,CSVPVGTGNTEAFF,TGCAGCGTTCCTGTGGGGACCGGGAACACTGAAGCTTTCTTT
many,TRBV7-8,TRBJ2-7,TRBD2,CASSTTTSGIGEQYF,TGTGCCAGCAGCACTACGACTAGCGGGATAGGGGAGCAGTACTTC
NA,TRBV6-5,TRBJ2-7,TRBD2,CASSYQAGDSYEQYF,TGTGCCAGCAGTTACCAAGCGGGAGACTCCTACGAGCAGTACTTC
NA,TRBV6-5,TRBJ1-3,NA,CASTYSGAPGNTIYF,TGTGCCAGCACTTACTCAGGGGCGCCTGGAAACACCATATATTTT
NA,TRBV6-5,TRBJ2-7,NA,CASNLAGYEQYF,TGTGCCAGCAATCTAGCAGGCTACGAGCAGTACTTC
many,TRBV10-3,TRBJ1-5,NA,CAISESQYQPQHF,TGTGCCATCAGTGAGTCTCAATATCAGCCCCAGCATTTT
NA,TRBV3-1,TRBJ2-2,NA,CASSQGRGDTGELFF,TGTGCCAGCAGCCAAGGTAGAGGAGACACCGGGGAGCTGTTTTTT
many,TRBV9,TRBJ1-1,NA,CASSPRGNTEAFF,TGCGCCAGCAGCCCGAGAGGGAACACTGAAGCTTTCTTT
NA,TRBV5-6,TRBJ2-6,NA,CASSWGAGPSGANVLTF,TGTGCCAGCAGCTGGGGGGCGGGCCCTTCTGGGGCCAACGTCCTGACTTTC
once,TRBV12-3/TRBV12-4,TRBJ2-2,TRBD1,CAVQGDTGELFF,TGTGCCGTCCAGGGGGATACCGGGGAGCTGTTTTTT
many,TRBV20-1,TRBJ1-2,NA,CSADYSDYGYTF,TGCAGTGCCGATTACTCGGACTATGGCTACACCTTC
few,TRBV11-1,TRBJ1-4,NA,CASSFHSGNEKLFF,TGTGCCAGCAGCTTTCATTCGGGAAATGAAAAACTGTTTTTT
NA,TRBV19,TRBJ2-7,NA,CASSRQRSSYEQYF,TGTGCCAGTAGCCGACAGCGGAGCTCCTACGAGCAGTACTTC
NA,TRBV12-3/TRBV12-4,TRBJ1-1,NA,CASSLGEGGLNTEAFF,TGTGCCAGCAGTTTGGGGGAGGGGGGGCTGAACACTGAAGCTTTCTTT
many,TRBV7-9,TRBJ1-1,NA,CASSIGSPEAFF,TGTGCCAGCAGCATAGGGAGTCCTGAAGCTTTCTTT
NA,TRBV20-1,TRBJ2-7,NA,CSARGGYEQHF,TGCAGTGCTAGAGGGGGTTACGAGCAGCACTTC
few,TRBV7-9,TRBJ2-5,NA,CASEQETQYF,TGTGCCAGCGAACAAGAGACCCAGTACTTC
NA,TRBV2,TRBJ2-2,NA,CASSGTGRELFF,TGTGCCAGCAGCGGCACAGGGAGGGAGCTGTTTTTT
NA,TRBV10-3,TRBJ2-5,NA,CAISLNRYQETQYF,TGTGCCATCAGTTTGAACAGGTACCAAGAGACCCAGTACTTC
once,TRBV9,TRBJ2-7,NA,CASGSIPQYF,TGTGCCAGCGGGAGCATCCCGCAGTACTTC
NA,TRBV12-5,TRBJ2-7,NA,CASGLAYTEQYF,TGTGCTAGTGGTTTGGCATATACCGAGCAGTACTTC
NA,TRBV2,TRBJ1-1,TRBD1,CARNPGQTEAFF,TGTGCCAGAAACCCGGGACAGACTGAAGCTTTCTTT
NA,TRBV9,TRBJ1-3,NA,CASSGQTYGYTIYF,TGTGCCAGCAGCGGACAGACCTATGGCTACACCATATATTTT
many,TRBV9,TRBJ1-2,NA,CASSVAVGHGYTF,TGTGCCAGCAGCGTAGCGGTGGGACATGGCTACACCTTC
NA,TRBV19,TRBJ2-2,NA,CASSIRGGAGELFF,TGTGCCAGTAGTATTCGTGGGGGAGCCGGGGAGCTGTTTTTT
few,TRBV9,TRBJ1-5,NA,CASSVAPGGGQPQHF,TGTGCCAGCAGCGTAGCTCCTGGGGGGGGTCAGCCCCAGCATTTT
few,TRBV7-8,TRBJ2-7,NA,CASSLQITYEQYF,TGTGCCAGCAGCTTACAGATTACCTACGAGCAGTACTTC
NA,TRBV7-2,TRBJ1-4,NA,CASSLVGLNEKLFF,TGTGCCAGCAGCTTGGTTGGACTGAATGAAAAACTGTTTTTT
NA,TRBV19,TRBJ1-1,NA,CASRAGGTTGNTEAFF,TGTGCCAGTAGAGCTGGTGGGACAACAGGGAACACTGAAGCTTTCTTT
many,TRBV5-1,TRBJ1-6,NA,CASSLDLRAENSPLHF,TGCGCCAGCAGCTTGGACTTAAGGGCAGAGAATTCACCCCTCCACTTT
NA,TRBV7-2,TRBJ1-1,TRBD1,CASSSPTGGGTEAFF,TGTGCCAGCAGCTCCCCCACAGGGGGAGGTACTGAAGCTTTCTTT
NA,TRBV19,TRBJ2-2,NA,CASSPGPSGELFF,TGTGCCAGTAGTCCGGGTCCATCCGGGGAGCTGTTTTTT
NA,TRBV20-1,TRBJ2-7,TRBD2,CSARDSREGLGQYF,TGCAGTGCTAGAGATTCCCGGGAGGGCTTAGGGCAGTACTTC
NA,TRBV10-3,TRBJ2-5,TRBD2,CAISARGGGQPQYF,TGTGCCATCAGTGCTCGGGGCGGGGGTCAGCCCCAGTACTTC
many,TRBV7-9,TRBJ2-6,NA,CASSSTLGANVLTF,TGTGCCAGCAGCTCTACACTCGGGGCCAACGTCCTGACTTTC
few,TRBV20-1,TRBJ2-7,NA,CSARDRRASEQYF,TGCAGTGCTAGAGATCGAAGGGCGAGCGAGCAGTACTTC
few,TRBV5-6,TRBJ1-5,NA,CASSSETGWQPQHF,TGTGCCAGCAGCTCGGAGACCGGTTGGCAGCCCCAGCATTTT
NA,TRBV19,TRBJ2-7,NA,CASSWGPMYEQYF,TGTGCCAGCAGTTGGGGGCCTATGTACGAGCAGTACTTC
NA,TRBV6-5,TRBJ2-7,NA,CAAAVGFNEQYF,TGTGCCGCAGCCGTTGGGTTTAACGAGCAGTACTTC
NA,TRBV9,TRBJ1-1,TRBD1,CASSEGRDRANTEAFF,TGTGCCAGCAGCGAGGGGAGGGACAGGGCGAACACTGAAGCTTTCTTT
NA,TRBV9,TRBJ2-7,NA,CASSGGTLHHEQYF,TGTGCCAGCAGCGGGGGGACCCTCCACCACGAGCAGTACTTC
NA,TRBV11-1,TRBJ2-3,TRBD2,CASSETSGSTDTQYF,TGTGCCAGCAGCGAGACTAGCGGAAGCACAGATACGCAGTATTTT
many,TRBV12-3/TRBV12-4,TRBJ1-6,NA,CASSFMGSNSPLHF,TGTGCCAGCAGTTTTATGGGGTCGAACTCACCCCTCCACTTT
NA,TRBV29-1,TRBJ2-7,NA,CSVEGTAVEQYF,TGCAGCGTTGAAGGGACAGCTGTGGAGCAGTACTTC
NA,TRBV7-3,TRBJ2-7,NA,CASSSRQGLYEQYF,TGTGCCAGCAGCTCTCGACAGGGACTATACGAGCAGTACTTC
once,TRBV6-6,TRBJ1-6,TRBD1,CASKGAPNSPLHF,TGTGCCAGCAAGGGGGCGCCTAATTCACCCCTCCACTTT
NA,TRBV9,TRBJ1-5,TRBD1,CARRPVDRGSGQPQHF,TGTGCCAGAAGACCCGTGGACAGGGGCAGTGGTCAGCCCCAGCATTTT
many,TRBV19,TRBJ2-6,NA,CASSIDGRTGANVLTF,TGTGCCAGTAGTATAGACGGGAGAACTGGGGCCAACGTCCTGACTTTC
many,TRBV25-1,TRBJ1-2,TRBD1,CASSDPDRGAVDDGYTF,TGTGCCAGCAGTGATCCGGACAGGGGAGCGGTGGATGATGGCTACACCTTC
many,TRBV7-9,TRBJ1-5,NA,CASSLGPGQPQHF,TGTGCTAGCAGCCTAGGACCGGGCCAGCCCCAGCATTTT
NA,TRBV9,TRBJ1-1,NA,CASSVGGSTEASF,TGTGCCAGCAGCGTAGGGGGCAGTACTGAAGCTTCCTTT